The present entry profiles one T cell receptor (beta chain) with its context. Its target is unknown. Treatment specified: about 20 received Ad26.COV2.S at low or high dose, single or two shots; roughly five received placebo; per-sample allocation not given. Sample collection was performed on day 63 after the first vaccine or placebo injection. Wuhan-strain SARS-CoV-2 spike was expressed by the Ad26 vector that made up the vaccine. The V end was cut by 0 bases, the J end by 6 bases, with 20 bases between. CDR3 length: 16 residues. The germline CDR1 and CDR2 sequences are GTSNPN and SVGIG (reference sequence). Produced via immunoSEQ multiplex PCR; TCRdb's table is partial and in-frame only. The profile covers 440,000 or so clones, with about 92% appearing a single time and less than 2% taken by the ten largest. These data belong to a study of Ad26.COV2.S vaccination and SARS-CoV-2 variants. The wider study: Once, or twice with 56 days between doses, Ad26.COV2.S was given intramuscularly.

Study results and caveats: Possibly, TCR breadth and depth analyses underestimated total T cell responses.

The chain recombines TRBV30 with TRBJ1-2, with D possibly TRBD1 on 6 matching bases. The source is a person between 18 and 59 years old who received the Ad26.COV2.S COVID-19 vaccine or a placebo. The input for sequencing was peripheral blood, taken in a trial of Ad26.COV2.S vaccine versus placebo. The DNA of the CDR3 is TGTGCCTGGAGTGTACACGCCGGGGCGTCAGGGGATGGCTACACCTTC. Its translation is CAWSVHAGASGDGYTF.